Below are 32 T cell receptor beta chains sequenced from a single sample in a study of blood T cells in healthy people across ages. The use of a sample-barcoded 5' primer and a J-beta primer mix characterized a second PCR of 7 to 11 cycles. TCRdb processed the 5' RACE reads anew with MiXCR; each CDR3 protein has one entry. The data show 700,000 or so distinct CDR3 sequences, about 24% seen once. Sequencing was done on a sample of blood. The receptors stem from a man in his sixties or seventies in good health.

CDR3 sequence reads: CASSELTSGGVVGETQYF. In nucleotides, the CDR3 is TGTGCCAGCAGTGAGTTGACTAGCGGGGGGGTAGTTGGGGAGACCCAGTACTTC. The gene calls are TRBV6-1 and TRBJ2-5, with TRBD2 matching over 14 bases. The CDR3 extends over 18 amino acids. The germline CDR1 and CDR2 sequences are MNHNS and SASEGT. J gave up 5 bases and V 3 bases, and 11 bases lay outside the gene matches.

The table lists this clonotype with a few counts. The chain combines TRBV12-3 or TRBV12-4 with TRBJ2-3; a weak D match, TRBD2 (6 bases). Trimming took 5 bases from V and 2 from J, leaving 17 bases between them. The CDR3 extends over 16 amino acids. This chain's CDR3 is CASSKNWDSSTDTQYF. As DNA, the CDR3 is TGTGCCAGCAGTAAGAACTGGGACTCTTCCACAGATACGCAGTATTTT.

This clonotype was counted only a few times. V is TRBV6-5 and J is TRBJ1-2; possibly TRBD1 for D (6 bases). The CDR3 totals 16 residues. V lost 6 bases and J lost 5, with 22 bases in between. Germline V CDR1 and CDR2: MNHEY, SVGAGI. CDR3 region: CASSLFWGAQGYGYTF. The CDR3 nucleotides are TGTGCCAGCAGCCTGTTTTGGGGGGCCCAAGGGTATGGCTACACCTTC.

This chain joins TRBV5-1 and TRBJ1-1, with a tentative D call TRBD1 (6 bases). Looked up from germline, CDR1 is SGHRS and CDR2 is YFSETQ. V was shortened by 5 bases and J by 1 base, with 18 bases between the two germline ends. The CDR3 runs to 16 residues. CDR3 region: CASRPSGGGPNTEAFF. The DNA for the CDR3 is TGCGCCAGCAGACCTTCCGGGGGCGGTCCGAACACTGAAGCTTTCTTT.

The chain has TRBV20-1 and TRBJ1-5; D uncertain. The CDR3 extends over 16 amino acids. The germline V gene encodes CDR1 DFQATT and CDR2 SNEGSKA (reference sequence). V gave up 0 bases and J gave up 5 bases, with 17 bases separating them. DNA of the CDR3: TGCAGTGCTAGAGATGGCGCCAAAGACGGTGATCAGCCCCAGCATTTT. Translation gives CSARDGAKDGDQPQHF.

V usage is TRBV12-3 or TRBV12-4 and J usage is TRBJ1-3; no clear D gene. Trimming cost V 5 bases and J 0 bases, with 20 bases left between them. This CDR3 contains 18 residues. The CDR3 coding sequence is TGTGCCAGCAGTCAAGACCTATCCTTGGACCTCTCTGGAAACACCATATATTTT. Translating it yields CASSQDLSLDLSGNTIYF.

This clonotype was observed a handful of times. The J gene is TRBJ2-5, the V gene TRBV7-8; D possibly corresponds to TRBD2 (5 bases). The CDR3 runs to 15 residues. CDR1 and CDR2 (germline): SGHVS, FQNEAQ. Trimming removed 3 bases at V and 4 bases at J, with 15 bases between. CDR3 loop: CASSFAGEWIETQYF. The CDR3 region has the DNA TGTGCCAGCAGCTTCGCCGGGGAGTGGATAGAGACCCAGTACTTC.

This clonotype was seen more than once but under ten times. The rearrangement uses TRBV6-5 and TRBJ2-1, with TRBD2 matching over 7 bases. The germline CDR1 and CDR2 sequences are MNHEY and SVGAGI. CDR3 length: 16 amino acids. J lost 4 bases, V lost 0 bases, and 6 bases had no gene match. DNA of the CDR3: TGTGCCAGCAGTTACTCTCCGGCTAGCGGATACAATGAGCAGTTCTTC. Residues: CASSYSPASGYNEQFF.

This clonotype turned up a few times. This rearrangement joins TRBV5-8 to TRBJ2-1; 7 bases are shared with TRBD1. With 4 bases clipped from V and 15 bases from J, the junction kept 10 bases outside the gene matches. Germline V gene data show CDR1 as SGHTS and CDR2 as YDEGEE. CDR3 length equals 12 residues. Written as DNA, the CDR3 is TGTGCCAGCAGCCAAATGACAGGGCGTGCGTTCTTC. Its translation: CASSQMTGRAFF.

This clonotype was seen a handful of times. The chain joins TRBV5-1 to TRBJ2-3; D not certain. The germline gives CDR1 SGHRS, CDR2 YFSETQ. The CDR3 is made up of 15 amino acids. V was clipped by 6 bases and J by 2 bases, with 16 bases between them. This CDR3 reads CASKPDGALTDTQYF. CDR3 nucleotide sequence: TGCGCCAGCAAACCTGATGGAGCCCTCACAGATACGCAGTATTTT.

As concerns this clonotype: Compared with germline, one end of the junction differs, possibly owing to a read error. CDR3 region: CASTKQGGDEKLLF. The CDR3 nucleotides are TGTGCCAGCACCAAGCAGGGGGGGGATGAAAAACTGCTTTTT. The gene calls are TRBV28 and TRBJ1-4; TRBD1 aligns across 7 bases. This CDR3 is 14 amino acids long. Germline V lookup: CDR1 MDHEN, CDR2 SYDVKM. The full variable domain, completed using reference TRBV28 and TRBJ1-4, is DVKVTQSSRYLVKRTGEKVFLECVQDMDHENMFWYRQDPGLGLRLIYFSYDVKMKEKGDIPEGYSVSREKKERFSLILESASTNQTSMYLCASTKQGGDEKLLFGSGTQLSVL.

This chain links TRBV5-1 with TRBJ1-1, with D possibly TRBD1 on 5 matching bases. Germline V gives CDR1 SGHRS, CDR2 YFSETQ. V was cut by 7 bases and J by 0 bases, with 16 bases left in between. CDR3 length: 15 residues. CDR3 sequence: CASEVTAGMNTEAFF. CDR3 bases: TGCGCCAGCGAAGTGACGGCAGGGATGAACACTGAAGCTTTCTTT.

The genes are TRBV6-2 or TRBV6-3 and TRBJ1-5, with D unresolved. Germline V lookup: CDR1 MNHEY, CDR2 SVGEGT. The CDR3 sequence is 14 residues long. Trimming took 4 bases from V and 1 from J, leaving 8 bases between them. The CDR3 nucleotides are TGTGCCAGCAGTTCAGTTACAAGCAATCAGCCCCAGCATTTT. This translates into CASSSVTSNQPQHF.

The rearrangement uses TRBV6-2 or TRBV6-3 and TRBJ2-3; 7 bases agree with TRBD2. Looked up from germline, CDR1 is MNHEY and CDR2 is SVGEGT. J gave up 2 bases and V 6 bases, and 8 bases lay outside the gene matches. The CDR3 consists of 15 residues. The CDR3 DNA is TGTGCCAGCAGCCGAGGCGGGGGATACACAGATACGCAGTATTTT. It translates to CASSRGGGYTDTQYF.

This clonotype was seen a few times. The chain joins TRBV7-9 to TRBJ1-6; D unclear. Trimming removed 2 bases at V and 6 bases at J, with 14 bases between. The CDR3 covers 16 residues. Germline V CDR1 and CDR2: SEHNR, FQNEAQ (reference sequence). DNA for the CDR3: TGTGCCAGCAGCTTATCCGCAACGAGGGCTAATTCACCCCTCCACTTT. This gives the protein CASSLSATRANSPLHF.

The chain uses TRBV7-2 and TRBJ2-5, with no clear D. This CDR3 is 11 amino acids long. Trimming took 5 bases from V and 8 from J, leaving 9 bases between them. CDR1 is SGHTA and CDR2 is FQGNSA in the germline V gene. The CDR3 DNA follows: TGTGCCAGCAGCCTGAGACTCACCCAGTACTTC. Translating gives CASSLRLTQYF.

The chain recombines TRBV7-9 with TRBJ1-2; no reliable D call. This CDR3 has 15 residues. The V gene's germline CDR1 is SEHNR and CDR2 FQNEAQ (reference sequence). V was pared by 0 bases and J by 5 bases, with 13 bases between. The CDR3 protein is CASSLATTLGYGYTF. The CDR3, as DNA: TGTGCCAGCAGCTTAGCGACCACCCTTGGGTATGGCTACACCTTC.

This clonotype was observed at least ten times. The CDR3 DNA reads TGTGCCAGCAGCGTTCAAAGCGGGAACAATGAGCAGTTCTTC. Its protein product is CASSVQSGNNEQFF. The rearrangement uses TRBV9 and TRBJ2-1; TRBD2 agrees at 7 bases. Trimming cost V 2 bases and J 5 bases; bases outside gene matches: 4. The CDR3 runs 14 residues. CDR1 is SGDLS, CDR2 YYNGEE, per germline.

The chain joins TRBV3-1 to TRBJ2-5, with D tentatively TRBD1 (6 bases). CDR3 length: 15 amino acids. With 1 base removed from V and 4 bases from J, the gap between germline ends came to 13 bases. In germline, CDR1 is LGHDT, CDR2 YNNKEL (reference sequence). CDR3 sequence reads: CASSQALGRGETQYF. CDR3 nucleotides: TGTGCCAGCAGCCAAGCTTTAGGCAGGGGAGAGACCCAGTACTTC.

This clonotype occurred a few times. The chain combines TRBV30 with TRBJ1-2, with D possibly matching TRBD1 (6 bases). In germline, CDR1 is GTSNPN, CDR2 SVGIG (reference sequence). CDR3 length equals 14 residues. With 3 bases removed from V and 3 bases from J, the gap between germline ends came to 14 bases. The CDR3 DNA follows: TGTGCCTGGAGAACTGGAGGGGGGTACTATGGCTACACCTTC. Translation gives CAWRTGGGYYGYTF.

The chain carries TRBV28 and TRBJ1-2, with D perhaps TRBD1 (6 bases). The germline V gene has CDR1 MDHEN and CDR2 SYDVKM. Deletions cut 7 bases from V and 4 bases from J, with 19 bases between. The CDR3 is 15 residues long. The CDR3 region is CASTPSGTPSYGYTF. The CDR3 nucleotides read TGTGCCAGCACCCCATCCGGGACACCCAGCTATGGCTACACCTTC.

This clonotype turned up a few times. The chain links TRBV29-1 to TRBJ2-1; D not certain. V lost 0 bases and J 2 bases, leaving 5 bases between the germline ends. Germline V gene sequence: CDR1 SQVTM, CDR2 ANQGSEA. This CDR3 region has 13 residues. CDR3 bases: TGCAGCGTTGAAGAAGGGACCTACAATGAGCAGTTCTTC. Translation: CSVEEGTYNEQFF.

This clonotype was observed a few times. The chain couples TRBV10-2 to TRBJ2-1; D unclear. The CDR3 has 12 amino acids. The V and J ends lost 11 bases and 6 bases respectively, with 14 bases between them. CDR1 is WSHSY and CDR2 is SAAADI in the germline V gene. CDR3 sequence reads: CAARTVPNEQFF. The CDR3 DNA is TGCGCCGCCCGAACAGTACCCAATGAGCAGTTCTTC.

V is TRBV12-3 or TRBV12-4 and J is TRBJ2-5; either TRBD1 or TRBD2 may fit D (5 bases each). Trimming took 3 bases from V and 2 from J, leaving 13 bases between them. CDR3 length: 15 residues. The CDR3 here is CASSFGVGGQETQYF. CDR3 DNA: TGTGCCAGCAGTTTCGGGGTTGGGGGACAAGAGACCCAGTACTTC.

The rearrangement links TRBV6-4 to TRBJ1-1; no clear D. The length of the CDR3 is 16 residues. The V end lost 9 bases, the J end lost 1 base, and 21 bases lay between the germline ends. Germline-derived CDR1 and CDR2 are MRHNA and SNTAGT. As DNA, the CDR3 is TGTGCCAGAGCCGAGGGAGTCCTTTGGGAGAACACTGAAGCTTTCTTT. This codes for CARAEGVLWENTEAFF.

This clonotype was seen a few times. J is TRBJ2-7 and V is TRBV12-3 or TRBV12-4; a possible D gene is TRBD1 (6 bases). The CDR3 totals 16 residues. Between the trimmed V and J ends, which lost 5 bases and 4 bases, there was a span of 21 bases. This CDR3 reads CASSPLDRSSTYEQYF. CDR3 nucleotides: TGTGCCAGCAGTCCACTAGACAGGTCATCTACTTACGAGCAGTACTTC.

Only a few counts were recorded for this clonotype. This CDR3 is CASSATSGFYEQYV. The CDR3, as DNA: TGTGCCAGCAGCGCGACTAGCGGGTTCTACGAGCAGTACGTC. The V gene is TRBV7-8, the J gene TRBJ2-7, with 10 bases aligning to TRBD2. Losses at the gene ends were 5 bases for V and 3 bases for J; bases not matched to a gene: 4. The CDR3 covers 14 residues. Germline V gives CDR1 SGHVS, CDR2 FQNEAQ.

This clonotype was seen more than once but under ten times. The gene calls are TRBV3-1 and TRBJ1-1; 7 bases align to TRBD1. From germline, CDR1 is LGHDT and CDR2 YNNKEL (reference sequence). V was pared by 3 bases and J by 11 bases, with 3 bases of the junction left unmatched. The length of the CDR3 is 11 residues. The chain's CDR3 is CASSQTGLAFF. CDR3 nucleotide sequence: TGTGCCAGCAGCCAGACAGGGCTGGCTTTCTTT.

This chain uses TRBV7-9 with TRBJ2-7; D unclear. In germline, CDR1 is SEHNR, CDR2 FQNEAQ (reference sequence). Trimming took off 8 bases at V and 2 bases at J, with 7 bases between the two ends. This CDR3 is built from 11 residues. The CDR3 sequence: CASAETYEQYF. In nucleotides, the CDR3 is TGTGCCAGCGCAGAAACCTACGAGCAGTACTTC.

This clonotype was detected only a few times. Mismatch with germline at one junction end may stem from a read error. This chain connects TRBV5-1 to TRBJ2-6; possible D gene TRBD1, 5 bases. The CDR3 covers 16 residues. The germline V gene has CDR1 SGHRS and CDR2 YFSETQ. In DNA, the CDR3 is TGCGCCAGCAGCTTAGACTTCAGCTCTGGGGCCAACGCCCTGACTTTC. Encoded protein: CASSLDFSSGANALTF. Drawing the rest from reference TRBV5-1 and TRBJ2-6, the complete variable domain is KAGVTQTPRYLIKTRGQQVTLSCSPISGHRSVSWYQQTPGQGLQFLFEYFSETQRNKGNFPGRFSGRQFSNSRSEMNVSTLELGDSALYLCASSLDFSSGANALTFGAGSRLTVL.

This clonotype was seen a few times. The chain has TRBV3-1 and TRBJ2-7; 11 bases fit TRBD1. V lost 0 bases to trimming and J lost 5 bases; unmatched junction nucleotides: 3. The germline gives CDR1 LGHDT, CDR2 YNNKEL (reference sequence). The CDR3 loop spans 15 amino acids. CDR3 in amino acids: CASSQEGQGADEQYF. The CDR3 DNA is TGTGCCAGCAGCCAAGAAGGACAGGGGGCGGACGAGCAGTACTTC.

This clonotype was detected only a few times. This CDR3 is CSARVRGGQYLGELFF. DNA of the CDR3: TGCAGTGCTAGAGTACGAGGGGGTCAATATCTCGGGGAGCTGTTTTTT. The V call is TRBV20-1, the J call TRBJ2-2; perhaps TRBD1 as D (6 bases). The CDR3 contains 16 residues. From germline, CDR1 is DFQATT and CDR2 SNEGSKA (reference sequence). The V gene lost 1 base and the J gene lost 7 bases, with 19 bases spanning the gap.